The 30 T cell receptor beta chains in this list originate from one sample, sequenced in a study of T-cell memory formation after mild COVID-19. One entry per CDR3 protein results from TCRdb running MiXCR on the 5' RACE reads. The table lists a few hundred thousand distinct CDR3 sequences, 15% to 20% of them singletons. What was sequenced was PBMCs or a T cell subset sorted from them (not recorded which). The receptors stem from a man aged 18-30 years who had mild COVID-19 (a few samples of this study predate the infection). Cell type and time point are not known.

The V and J genes are TRBV12-3 or TRBV12-4 and TRBJ1-2, with TRBD1 matching over 7 bases. This CDR3 has 15 amino acids. Trimming took 3 bases from V and 4 from J; bases not matched to a gene: 8. The CDR3 DNA follows: TGTGCCAGCAGTTTCGGCGTCAGGGGGGTCTATGGCTACACCTTC. It translates to CASSFGVRGVYGYTF.

This clonotype showed up just a few times. The V gene is TRBV7-3, the J gene TRBJ2-2; D remains ambiguous. The CDR3 runs to 14 residues. Trimming stripped 2 bases from V and 3 bases from J, with 7 bases between. Germline loops: CDR1 SGHTA, CDR2 FQGTGA. Here the CDR3 DNA reads TGTGCCAGCAGCTTAGATACCCACACCGGGGAGCTGTTTTTT. Its protein is CASSLDTHTGELFF.

The chain employs TRBV6-2 or TRBV6-3 and TRBJ2-2; D is possibly TRBD1 (6 bases). V was cut by 6 bases and J by 4 bases, with 12 bases left in between. The CDR3 has 14 residues. Germline CDR1 reads MNHEY; CDR2 reads SVGEGT. The DNA of the CDR3 is TGTGCCAGCAGGGAAAGCAGGGGCACCGGGGAGCTGTTTTTT. Its protein is CASRESRGTGELFF.

This clonotype appeared a few times. The DNA for the CDR3 is TGTGCCAGCAGTGAATTGGCTAGCCCCCCTCGCGAGCAGTACTTC. Its translation: CASSELASPPREQYF. This rearrangement joins TRBV27 to TRBJ2-7; possible D gene TRBD2, 5 bases. The CDR3 sequence is 15 residues long. Germline V gene lookup returns CDR1 MNHEY and CDR2 SMNVEV (reference sequence). Trimming removed 5 bases at V and 6 bases at J, with 20 bases between.

The chain uses TRBV3-1 and TRBJ1-2, with a weak D call TRBD1 (5 bases). The ends were cut back, 8 bases at V and 6 bases at J, with 13 bases in the middle. The germline V gene has CDR1 LGHDT and CDR2 YNNKEL (reference sequence). CDR3 length: 12 residues. CDR3: CASSGTFHGYTF. CDR3 DNA: TGTGCCAGCTCCGGGACGTTTCATGGCTACACCTTC. Drawing the rest from reference TRBV3-1 and TRBJ1-2, the complete variable domain is DTAVSQTPKYLVTQMGNDKSIKCEQNLGHDTMYWYKQDSKKFLKIMFSYNNKELIINETVPNRFSPKSPDKAHLNLHINSLELGDSAVYFCASSGTFHGYTFGSGTRLTVV.

The chain recombines TRBV7-6 with TRBJ2-5; D may match TRBD1 or TRBD2 (5 bases each). The CDR3 is made up of 13 amino acids. Trimming removed 5 bases at V and 9 bases at J, with 16 bases between. Per germline, CDR1 SGHVS and CDR2 FNYEAQ. The CDR3 nucleotides are TGTGCCAGCAGCGGTGGACGGATGGGGGCCCAGTACTTC. Protein: CASSGGRMGAQYF.

This clonotype was seen a few times. This chain links TRBV5-1 with TRBJ2-3; D is perhaps TRBD1 or TRBD2 (5 bases each). With 3 bases removed from V and 2 bases from J, the gap between germline ends came to 13 bases. The CDR3 runs 15 residues. Per the germline V gene, CDR1 is SGHRS and CDR2 is YFSETQ. The CDR3: CASSYRDRDTDTQYF. CDR3 coding DNA: TGCGCCAGCAGCTACCGGGACCGAGACACAGATACGCAGTATTTT.

The table lists this clonotype with a few counts. The rearrangement uses TRBV5-1 and TRBJ2-7; TRBD1 aligns across 8 bases. Per the germline V gene, CDR1 is SGHRS and CDR2 is YFSETQ. Losses at the gene ends were 4 bases for V and 2 bases for J; bases not matched to a gene: 8. The CDR3 has 15 residues. This chain's CDR3 is CASSLSGQGTYEQYF. The CDR3, as DNA: TGCGCCAGCAGCCTGAGCGGACAGGGCACCTACGAGCAGTACTTC.

The chain joins TRBV2 to TRBJ2-7; D is undetermined. Germline V gives CDR1 SNHLY, CDR2 FYNNEI. This CDR3 spans 13 amino acids. The V and J ends lost 2 bases and 2 bases respectively, with 7 bases between them. The DNA for the CDR3 is TGTGCCAGCAGTGAACCGGTAGCCTACGAGCAGTACTTC. This translates into CASSEPVAYEQYF. Combining the CDR3 with reference TRBV2 and TRBJ2-7 gives the whole variable domain EPEVTQTPSHQVTQMGQEVILRCVPISNHLYFYWYRQILGQKVEFLVSFYNNEISEKSEIFDDQFSVERPDGSNFTLKIRSTKLEDSAMYFCASSEPVAYEQYFGPGTRLTVT.

In this sample, this clonotype turned up a few times. The chain has TRBV29-1 and TRBJ2-1, with D perhaps TRBD1 (6 bases). Germline-derived CDR1 and CDR2 are SQVTM and ANQGSEA. The CDR3 has 16 residues. Trimming took off 5 bases at V and 7 bases at J, with 24 bases between the two ends. This CDR3 reads CSVPIVSQGRGNEQFF. The DNA for the CDR3 is TGCAGCGTTCCCATAGTGAGCCAGGGGCGTGGGAATGAGCAGTTCTTC.

This chain joins TRBV4-1 and TRBJ1-5; no definite D call. In germline, CDR1 is MGHRA, CDR2 YSYEKL. The CDR3 runs to 17 residues. The V end was cut by 0 bases, the J end by 0 bases, with 12 bases between. In nucleotides, the CDR3 is TGCGCCAGCAGCCAAGATAGTTACGAGAATAGCAATCAGCCCCAGCATTTT. It specifies CASSQDSYENSNQPQHF.

This clonotype was detected a few times. The chain's CDR3 is CASSERGQGVYGYTF. In DNA, the CDR3 is TGTGCCAGCAGCGAACGGGGACAGGGGGTCTATGGCTACACCTTC. The chain combines TRBV6-1 with TRBJ1-2, with 11 bases that match TRBD1. Germline CDR1 MNHNS, CDR2 SASEGT. This CDR3 region has 15 residues. J lost 4 bases, V lost 6 bases, and 7 bases had no gene match.

The table lists this clonotype with a few counts. This chain connects TRBV20-1 to TRBJ2-3; D gene ambiguous. Germline V gene lookup returns CDR1 DFQATT and CDR2 SNEGSKA (reference sequence). This CDR3 spans 13 amino acids. CDR3 region: CTLLHESTDTQYF. The CDR3 DNA reads as TGCACCCTCCTCCACGAGAGCACAGATACGCAGTATTTT.

This clonotype was detected a few times. This chain links TRBV12-3 or TRBV12-4 with TRBJ2-5, with 9 bases matching TRBD2. The length of the CDR3 is 17 residues. V lost 4 bases to trimming and J lost 5 bases; unmatched junction nucleotides: 14. CDR3 in amino acids: CASSWGRRGGASETQYF. The CDR3 DNA sequence: TGTGCCAGCAGTTGGGGAAGACGCGGGGGGGCCTCGGAGACCCAGTACTTC.

The rearrangement links TRBV30 to TRBJ1-5, with D uncertain. Germline V lookup: CDR1 GTSNPN, CDR2 SVGIG (reference sequence). The CDR3 has 14 amino acids. V shed 1 base and J shed 7 bases, with 14 bases lying between them. As DNA, the CDR3 is TGTGCCTGGAGTGGCGGCTTTGAGGGCCAGCCCCAGCATTTT. Translating gives CAWSGGFEGQPQHF.

A few counts support this clonotype. V and J are TRBV7-9 and TRBJ2-7; no definite D call. This CDR3 contains 14 residues. Per germline, CDR1 SEHNR and CDR2 FQNEAQ (reference sequence). V lost 3 bases to trimming and J lost 4 bases, with 13 bases between them. In DNA form, the CDR3 reads TGTGCCAGCAGCTTGGGCAGTGTGAGTTACGAGCAGTACTTC. Its translation is CASSLGSVSYEQYF.

This clonotype was picked up a small number of times. The J gene is TRBJ2-7, the V gene TRBV5-1; D remains ambiguous. The CDR3 extends over 15 amino acids. CDR1 SGHRS and CDR2 YFSETQ come from the germline V gene. Trimming removed 1 base at V and 0 bases at J, with 11 bases between. CDR3 sequence (DNA): TGCGCCAGCAGCTTGAGGGCCGAGTCCTCCTACGAGCAGTACTTC. Protein product: CASSLRAESSYEQYF. The whole variable domain, filled in from reference TRBV5-1 and TRBJ2-7, reads KAGVTQTPRYLIKTRGQQVTLSCSPISGHRSVSWYQQTPGQGLQFLFEYFSETQRNKGNFPGRFSGRQFSNSRSEMNVSTLELGDSALYLCASSLRAESSYEQYFGPGTRLTVT.

The chain links TRBV20-1 to TRBJ2-3, with D perhaps matching TRBD2 (5 bases). Deletions cut 0 bases from V and 4 bases from J, with 8 bases between. This CDR3 has 13 amino acids. Per germline, CDR1 DFQATT and CDR2 SNEGSKA (reference sequence). Here the CDR3 reads CSARDLEADTQYF. The CDR3 bases are TGCAGTGCTAGAGATCTGGAGGCAGATACGCAGTATTTT.

Many counts were recorded for this clonotype. The J gene is TRBJ2-5, the V gene TRBV7-2; D unresolved. In germline, CDR1 is SGHTA, CDR2 FQGNSA. The length of the CDR3 is 17 residues. V was trimmed by 1 base and J by 5 bases, leaving 20 bases between them. CDR3 loop: CASSLGLTVLSSETQYF. In DNA form, the CDR3 reads TGTGCCAGCAGCTTAGGCCTAACGGTTCTGTCCTCGGAGACCCAGTACTTC.

This clonotype appeared a few times. The V and J genes are TRBV15 and TRBJ2-3; 7 bases are shared with TRBD2. J lost 2 bases, V lost 3 bases, and 5 bases had no gene match. The germline gives CDR1 LNHNV, CDR2 YYDKDF (reference sequence). The CDR3 length is 15 residues. Here the CDR3 reads CATSSSAGLTDTQYF. CDR3 coding DNA: TGTGCCACCAGCAGCTCAGCGGGGCTCACAGATACGCAGTATTTT.

V and J are TRBV7-2 and TRBJ2-1, with 16 bases identical to TRBD2. Germline V gives CDR1 SGHTA, CDR2 FQGNSA. The CDR3 length is 17 residues. The trim removed 4 bases at V and 2 bases at J, leaving 2 bases unmatched. The CDR3 is CASSWGTSGGAYNEQFF. The CDR3 DNA reads as TGTGCCAGCAGCTGGGGGACTAGCGGGGGGGCCTACAATGAGCAGTTCTTC.

This rearrangement joins TRBV28 to TRBJ1-6, with D possibly matching TRBD1 (6 bases). The germline gives CDR1 MDHEN, CDR2 SYDVKM. The CDR3 spans 15 residues. Trimming cost V 6 bases and J 9 bases, with 18 bases left between them. The CDR3 region is CASSYTQGAGSPLHF. The CDR3 DNA sequence: TGTGCCAGCAGCTATACACAGGGAGCGGGTTCACCCCTCCACTTT.

In this sample, this clonotype turned up a few times. The chain employs TRBV7-9 and TRBJ2-4, with 11 bases fitting TRBD2. Trimming cost V 5 bases and J 1 base; bases outside gene matches: 1. The CDR3 has 15 residues. CDR1 SEHNR and CDR2 FQNEAQ come from the germline V gene (reference sequence). CDR3 DNA: TGTGCCAGCAGCCGACTAGCGGGGGCCAAAAACATTCAGTACTTC. Its translation: CASSRLAGAKNIQYF.

This clonotype was recorded a few times. The CDR3 spells CATSRGAHGAYEQYF. CDR3 nucleotide sequence: TGTGCCACCAGCAGAGGGGCACACGGGGCCTACGAGCAGTACTTC. The chain has TRBV15 and TRBJ2-7; tentatively, D is TRBD2 (5 bases). The CDR3 spans 15 residues. In germline, CDR1 is LNHNV, CDR2 YYDKDF (reference sequence). The V end lost 1 base, the J end lost 2 bases, and 12 bases lay between the germline ends.

This clonotype turned up a few times. This chain joins TRBV7-8 and TRBJ1-1; D may be TRBD1 (5 bases). This CDR3 comprises 15 residues. The germline V gene encodes CDR1 SGHVS and CDR2 FQNEAQ. V gave up 5 bases and J gave up 4 bases, with 17 bases separating them. The CDR3 region is CASSPRGVEGTEAFF. The CDR3, as DNA: TGTGCCAGCAGCCCCCGAGGGGTCGAGGGCACTGAAGCTTTCTTT. Full variable domain (remainder filled in from reference TRBV7-8 and TRBJ1-1): GAGVSQSPRYKVAKRGQDVALRCDPISGHVSLFWYQQALGQGPEFLTYFQNEAQLDKSGLPSDRFFAERPEGSVSTLKIQRTQQEDSAVYLCASSPRGVEGTEAFFGQGTRLTVV.

The chain has TRBV6-2 or TRBV6-3 and TRBJ2-4, with 7 bases aligning to TRBD1. V shed 5 bases and J 4 bases; nucleotides not matched to a gene: 5. In germline, CDR1 is MNHEY, CDR2 SVGEGT. The CDR3 has 14 residues. This CDR3 reads CASSPEDRKNIQYF. The CDR3 region has the DNA TGTGCCAGCAGTCCTGAGGACAGGAAAAACATTCAGTACTTC.

This chain connects TRBV5-1 to TRBJ1-2; 10 nucleotides line up with TRBD1. The CDR3 extends over 14 amino acids. The ends lost 3 bases at V and 5 bases at J; junction bases unmatched: 4. Germline V gene data show CDR1 as SGHRS and CDR2 as YFSETQ. The CDR3 DNA follows: TGCGCCAGCAGCTCGTGGACAGGGGGTTATGGCTACACCTTC. Protein: CASSSWTGGYGYTF.

This chain links TRBV10-1 with TRBJ2-1; D may be TRBD1 (6 bases). The ends were cut back, 5 bases at V and 10 bases at J, with 15 bases in the middle. The CDR3 runs 13 residues. Germline V CDR1 and CDR2: WNHNN, SYGVQD (reference sequence). CDR3 coding DNA: TGCGCCAGCAGTTTAATACAGGGTGGAGAGCAGTTCTTC. Amino acids: CASSLIQGGEQFF.

The chain has TRBV6-2 or TRBV6-3 and TRBJ2-1; weak D call: TRBD1 (6 bases). The CDR3 runs to 13 residues. Germline CDR1 reads MNHEY; CDR2 reads SVGEGT. V lost 10 bases and J 2 bases, leaving 12 bases between the germline ends. The CDR3 here is CATQDRTYNEQFF. The CDR3 DNA sequence: TGTGCCACCCAGGACAGAACCTACAATGAGCAGTTCTTC.

This clonotype was seen many times. The CDR3 here is CASSLDRYNEQFF. The CDR3 bases are TGTGCCAGCAGTCTTGACAGATACAATGAGCAGTTCTTC. The chain has TRBV11-2 and TRBJ2-1; a possible D gene is TRBD1 (5 bases). V was pared by 6 bases and J by 4 bases, with 10 bases between. The CDR3 is 13 amino acids. CDR1 and CDR2 (germline): SGHAT, FQNNGV. Full variable domain (missing parts from reference TRBV11-2 and TRBJ2-1): EAGVAQSPRYKIIEKRQSVAFWCNPISGHATLYWYQQILGQGPKLLIQFQNNGVVDDSQLPKDRFSAERLKGVDSTLKIQPAKLEDSAVYLCASSLDRYNEQFFGPGTRLTVL.